These 32 T cell receptor beta chains were sequenced from one sample in a study of T cells in Graves' hyperthyroidism and ophthalmopathy. Researchers amplified the TCR beta CDR3 regions from RNA transcripts. In the first-round RT-PCR of the TCR CDR3, the HTBI primer set was used. TCRdb reprocessed the multiplex PCR reads with MiXCR, giving one entry per CDR3 protein. The sample carries about 320,000 distinct CDR3 sequences, over 15% recorded once. Sequences were obtained from blood. The source is a young man with Graves' hyperthyroidism.

The chain joins TRBV28 to TRBJ2-7; D not resolved. Germline CDR1 MDHEN, CDR2 SYDVKM. This CDR3 region has 11 residues. The V end lost 9 bases, the J end lost 6 bases, and 12 bases lay between the germline ends. This CDR3 reads CARSLVGEQYF. Here the CDR3 DNA reads TGTGCCAGAAGTCTCGTTGGCGAGCAGTACTTC.

The J gene is TRBJ1-1, the V gene TRBV11-2, with D unresolved. This CDR3 contains 15 residues. The V gene lost 6 bases and the J gene lost 4 bases, with 18 bases spanning the gap. CDR1 is SGHAT, CDR2 FQNNGV, per germline. CDR3 sequence: CASSFSSLGGTEAFF. In DNA, the CDR3 is TGTGCCAGCAGTTTCTCCTCACTGGGTGGCACTGAAGCTTTCTTT.

On this clonotype: A much larger clone is a single base away; this may be a read error. The chain carries TRBV29-1 and TRBJ2-7; the match to TRBD1 covers 7 bases. There are 14 residues in the CDR3. V shed 6 bases and J 3 bases; nucleotides not matched to a gene: 11. The V gene's germline CDR1 is SQVTM and CDR2 ANQGSEA. CDR3 protein: CSVPTTTGYYEQYF. The CDR3 nucleotides read TGCAGCGTCCCCACTACGACAGGGTACTACGAGCAGTACTTC.

This clonotype was picked up one time. The chain joins TRBV4-1 to TRBJ2-6; the match to TRBD1 covers 9 bases. CDR1 and CDR2 from the germline V gene are MGHRA and YSYEKL. The CDR3 loop spans 17 amino acids. V shed 5 bases, J shed 1 base, and the junction held 6 bases outside the gene matches. CDR3 protein: CASSSRTGASGANVLTF. CDR3 coding DNA: TGCGCCAGCAGCAGCAGGACAGGGGCATCTGGGGCCAACGTCCTGACTTTC.

The sample holds a few counts of this clonotype. The chain carries TRBV6-1 and TRBJ2-3, with D tentatively TRBD1 (5 bases). Per germline, CDR1 MNHNS and CDR2 SASEGT. V was pared by 4 bases and J by 2 bases, with 16 bases between. CDR3 length equals 16 residues. Here the CDR3 reads CASSGIARQFTDTQYF. The DNA for the CDR3 is TGTGCCAGCAGTGGTATAGCTCGACAGTTCACAGATACGCAGTATTTT.

This chain connects TRBV4-1 to TRBJ2-2; D ambiguous. In germline, CDR1 is MGHRA, CDR2 YSYEKL. V dropped 2 bases and J dropped 0 bases, with 10 bases sitting between them. The CDR3 runs to 16 residues. The CDR3 DNA reads TGCGCCAGCAGCCAAACTTCGTACGCGAACACCGGGGAGCTGTTTTTT. Residues: CASSQTSYANTGELFF.

The gene calls are TRBV18 and TRBJ1-2, with D perhaps matching TRBD1 (5 bases). Germline lookup yields CDR1 KGHSH and CDR2 LQKENI. The CDR3 covers 14 residues. V gave up 6 bases and J gave up 6 bases, with 17 bases separating them. The chain's CDR3 is CASSQTGTPDGYTF. Written as DNA, the CDR3 is TGTGCCAGCTCCCAAACGGGGACCCCGGATGGCTACACCTTC.

A single count supports this clonotype. A much larger clone sits a single nucleotide away, making a read error possible. J is TRBJ2-2 and V is TRBV3-1; D ambiguous. The V and J ends lost 6 bases and 3 bases respectively, with 11 bases between them. Germline CDR1 LGHDT, CDR2 YNNKEL (reference sequence). The CDR3 contains 14 residues. Written as DNA, the CDR3 is TGTGCCAGCAGTCCTAGGTTGCACACCGGGGAGCTGTTTTTT. This codes for CASSPRLHTGELFF.

This clonotype showed up many times. This chain joins TRBV7-9 and TRBJ1-6; D remains ambiguous. This CDR3 region has 14 residues. Germline V CDR1 and CDR2: SEHNR, FQNEAQ (reference sequence). The V and J ends lost 1 base and 4 bases respectively, with 5 bases between them. The DNA for the CDR3 is TGTGCCAGCAGCTTAGAGCAGTATAATTCACCCCTCCACTTT. This codes for CASSLEQYNSPLHF.

The gene calls are TRBV6-1 and TRBJ2-5; D is undetermined. Trimming took off 5 bases at V and 0 bases at J, with 16 bases between the two ends. The length of the CDR3 is 16 residues. CDR1 and CDR2 from the germline V gene are MNHNS and SASEGT. The CDR3 DNA sequence: TGTGCCAGCAGTTCCGTTTCCCACCGGTACCAAGAGACCCAGTACTTC. The encoded protein is CASSSVSHRYQETQYF.

This clonotype was seen only a few times. The chain links TRBV4-1 to TRBJ1-1; 7 bases agree with TRBD1. This CDR3 has 16 amino acids. Germline CDR1 MGHRA, CDR2 YSYEKL. V was clipped by 1 base and J by 1 base; unmatched bases: 6. DNA of the CDR3: TGCGCCAGCAGCCAAGGGGACAGAATGAAGAACACTGAAGCTTTCTTT. It codes for CASSQGDRMKNTEAFF.

This chain connects TRBV5-1 to TRBJ2-1, with 10 bases lining up with TRBD2. Germline assignment: CDR1 SGHRS and CDR2 YFSETQ. Trimming at V came to 0 bases and at J to 0 bases, leaving 6 bases not matched to a gene. The CDR3 has 18 residues. CDR3 sequence: CASSLAVSSGSSYNEQFF. DNA for the CDR3: TGCGCCAGCAGCTTGGCCGTGTCTAGCGGGAGCTCCTACAATGAGCAGTTCTTC.

This clonotype occurred many times. The chain combines TRBV12-3 or TRBV12-4 with TRBJ2-3; D is perhaps TRBD1 or TRBD2 (5 bases each). The V and J ends lost 6 bases and 2 bases respectively, with 9 bases between them. The CDR3 is 13 residues long. The CDR3: CASRGDLTDTQYF. The CDR3 coding sequence is TGTGCCAGCAGGGGGGACCTCACAGATACGCAGTATTTT.

This clonotype was picked up a small number of times. The chain uses TRBV5-1 and TRBJ2-1, with 14 bases identical to TRBD2. Germline-derived CDR1 and CDR2 are SGHRS and YFSETQ. The CDR3 spans 16 residues. With 1 base clipped from V and 10 bases from J, the junction kept 7 bases outside the gene matches. The CDR3 here is CASSLNPGLAGDEQFF. Here the CDR3 DNA reads TGCGCCAGCAGCTTGAATCCGGGACTAGCGGGAGACGAGCAGTTCTTC.

This clonotype was detected ten times or more. V usage is TRBV28 and J usage is TRBJ1-1, with D maybe TRBD1 (6 bases). This CDR3 has 13 residues. Germline CDR1 reads MDHEN; CDR2 reads SYDVKM. Trimming pared 5 bases from V and 4 bases from J, leaving 11 bases between. The chain's CDR3 is CASSPEGGTEAFF. The CDR3 DNA is TGTGCCAGCAGTCCGGAGGGGGGCACTGAAGCTTTCTTT. Full variable domain (outside the CDR3, taken from reference TRBV28 and TRBJ1-1): DVKVTQSSRYLVKRTGEKVFLECVQDMDHENMFWYRQDPGLGLRLIYFSYDVKMKEKGDIPEGYSVSREKKERFSLILESASTNQTSMYLCASSPEGGTEAFFGQGTRLTVV.

This clonotype was detected many times. CDR3 sequence: CASSPRWGAYEQYF. Written as DNA, the CDR3 is TGTGCCAGCTCACCCCGATGGGGGGCGTACGAGCAGTACTTC. The chain employs TRBV18 and TRBJ2-7; the D call may be TRBD1 or TRBD2 (6 bases each). The length of the CDR3 is 14 residues. The germline gives CDR1 KGHSH, CDR2 LQKENI. Trimming removed 3 bases at V and 4 bases at J, with 13 bases between.

V is TRBV7-3 and J is TRBJ2-1, with a weak D call TRBD2 (6 bases). From germline, CDR1 is SGHTA and CDR2 FQGTGA. This CDR3 contains 13 residues. V lost 1 base to trimming and J lost 7 bases, with 8 bases between them. In nucleotides, the CDR3 is TGTGCCAGCAGCTTAAGCGCGGGGAATGAGCAGTTCTTC. Translated: CASSLSAGNEQFF.

There are a few counts of this clonotype. The chain combines TRBV15 with TRBJ1-1; D gene uncertain. V was clipped by 0 bases and J by 11 bases, with 16 bases between them. Germline V gene data show CDR1 as LNHNV and CDR2 as YYDKDF (reference sequence). The length of the CDR3 is 14 residues. The CDR3 spells CATSRDRLMEQAFF. The CDR3 DNA follows: TGTGCCACCAGCAGAGATCGTTTGATGGAGCAGGCTTTCTTT.

The chain links TRBV9 to TRBJ1-4, with D unclear. CDR1 is SGDLS, CDR2 YYNGEE, per germline. The CDR3 spans 13 residues. The ends were cut back, 4 bases at V and 1 base at J, with 5 bases in the middle. The CDR3 sequence is CASSSLTNEKLFF. The CDR3 DNA follows: TGTGCCAGCAGCTCACTAACTAATGAAAAACTGTTTTTT.

In this sample, this clonotype turned up a few times. The genes are TRBV27 and TRBJ2-7, with TRBD1 matching 8 bases. J lost 2 bases, V lost 3 bases, and 3 bases had no gene match. CDR3 length: 14 residues. Germline assignment: CDR1 MNHEY and CDR2 SMNVEV (reference sequence). CDR3 sequence (DNA): TGTGCCAGCAGTTTGAACAGGGGGGCCTACGAGCAGTACTTC. It yields the protein CASSLNRGAYEQYF.

The chain has TRBV6-2 or TRBV6-3 and TRBJ2-3; perhaps TRBD2 as D (5 bases). The germline V gene has CDR1 MNHEY and CDR2 SVGEGT. Trimming pared 2 bases from V and 0 bases from J, leaving 9 bases between. The CDR3 spans 15 residues. The CDR3 region has the DNA TGTGCCAGCAGTTACCCAGCGGAGAGCACAGATACGCAGTATTTT. Translating gives CASSYPAESTDTQYF.

The rearrangement links TRBV28 to TRBJ2-1; D might be TRBD2 (6 bases). The V gene's germline CDR1 is MDHEN and CDR2 SYDVKM. V lost 7 bases to trimming and J lost 13 bases, with 14 bases between them. The CDR3 totals 11 residues. CDR3 loop: CASNEEGDQFF. CDR3 coding DNA: TGTGCCAGCAACGAGGAGGGTGACCAGTTCTTC.

This clonotype was seen repeatedly, ten times or more. CDR3 amino acids: CASSLAGQTNQPQHF. The CDR3, as DNA: TGCGCCAGCAGCTTGGCGGGACAGACCAATCAGCCCCAGCATTTT. This chain links TRBV5-1 with TRBJ1-5; 7 bases are a match to TRBD1. J lost 3 bases, V lost 0 bases, and 3 bases had no gene match. The germline gives CDR1 SGHRS, CDR2 YFSETQ. The length of the CDR3 is 15 residues.

J is TRBJ2-2 and V is TRBV20-1; possibly TRBD2 for D (5 bases). The germline CDR1 and CDR2 sequences are DFQATT and SNEGSKA (reference sequence). The CDR3 contains 13 residues. V lost 5 bases and J 11 bases, leaving 18 bases between the germline ends. The CDR3 sequence is CSARAAVHVELFF. CDR3 DNA sequence: TGCAGTGCTCGGGCAGCGGTTCACGTTGAGCTGTTTTTT.

This clonotype was observed a few times. This rearrangement joins TRBV15 to TRBJ2-4; 7 nucleotides line up with TRBD1. The CDR3 extends over 14 amino acids. The V and J ends lost 0 bases and 7 bases, in that order; junction bases with no gene match: 3. Looked up from germline, CDR1 is LNHNV and CDR2 is YYDKDF (reference sequence). CDR3 amino acids: CATSRETGLNIQYF. The CDR3 DNA reads as TGTGCCACCAGCAGAGAGACAGGGCTGAACATTCAGTACTTC.

The CDR3 coding sequence is TGCAGTGCTAGAGATGGGAGGGCGGGGGAAAAACTGTTTTTT. Translating gives CSARDGRAGEKLFF. This rearrangement joins TRBV20-1 to TRBJ1-4; D is unresolved. The germline CDR1 and CDR2 sequences are DFQATT and SNEGSKA (reference sequence). The CDR3 length is 14 residues. V lost 0 bases, J lost 8 bases, and 13 bases lay in between.

CDR3 region: CASSYDRGRRANEQFF. The CDR3 region has the DNA TGTGCCAGCAGCTACGACAGGGGGCGCAGGGCGAATGAGCAGTTCTTC. The rearrangement links TRBV14 to TRBJ2-1, with 10 bases identical to TRBD1. The CDR3 contains 16 residues. The V and J ends lost 5 bases and 7 bases, in that order; junction bases with no gene match: 11. Germline V lookup: CDR1 SGHDN, CDR2 FVKESK.

The chain recombines TRBV19 with TRBJ2-7; no clear D gene. CDR1 is LNHDA, CDR2 SQIVND, per germline (reference sequence). The CDR3 is 14 residues long. Deletions cut 5 bases from V and 4 bases from J, with 15 bases between. The CDR3: CASSFTYSRYEQYF. CDR3 coding DNA: TGTGCCAGTAGTTTTACATACTCTAGGTACGAGCAGTACTTC.

This clonotype came up many times. The chain is built from TRBV30 and TRBJ1-4, with 7 positions matching TRBD1. The CDR3 has 13 residues. V shed 2 bases, J shed 7 bases, and the junction held 4 bases outside the gene matches. Per germline, CDR1 GTSNPN and CDR2 SVGIG (reference sequence). The CDR3 spells CAWSTQGGEKLFF. DNA of the CDR3: TGTGCCTGGAGTACCCAGGGGGGTGAAAAACTGTTTTTT. Drawing the rest from reference TRBV30 and TRBJ1-4, the complete variable domain is SQTIHQWPATLVQPVGSPLSLECTVEGTSNPNLYWYRQAAGRGLQLLFYSVGIGQISSEVPQNLSASRPQDRQFILSSKKLLLSDSGFYLCAWSTQGGEKLFFGSGTQLSVL.

The chain has TRBV7-2 and TRBJ1-3; D gene uncertain. Germline loops: CDR1 SGHTA, CDR2 FQGNSA. The length of the CDR3 is 15 residues. V lost 5 bases and J lost 4, with 15 bases in between. The CDR3 coding sequence is TGTGCCAGCAGCGCAACCTACGGGGTAGGAAACACCATATATTTT. Its protein product is CASSATYGVGNTIYF. The full variable domain, rest sourced from reference TRBV7-2 and TRBJ1-3, is GAGVSQSPSNKVTEKGKDVELRCDPISGHTALYWYRQSLGQGLEFLIYFQGNSAPDKSGLPSDRFSAERTGGSVSTLTIQRTQQEDSAVYLCASSATYGVGNTIYFGEGSWLTVV.

This clonotype was seen many times. The chain combines TRBV11-2 with TRBJ2-3; 7 bases align to TRBD2. Germline CDR1 SGHAT, CDR2 FQNNGV. The ends lost 5 bases at V and 4 bases at J; junction bases unmatched: 24. The CDR3 runs 20 residues. This CDR3 is CASSPEVGASAGEFSDTQYF. CDR3 in DNA: TGTGCCAGCAGCCCTGAGGTCGGGGCTAGCGCGGGAGAGTTCTCAGATACGCAGTATTTT.

V usage is TRBV10-2 and J usage is TRBJ1-5; unclear D gene. This CDR3 comprises 13 residues. Trimming removed 8 bases from V and 5 bases from J, with 13 bases in between. The germline V gene has CDR1 WSHSY and CDR2 SAAADI. CDR3 amino acids: CASLSRKDQPQHF. Here the CDR3 DNA reads TGCGCCAGCCTCAGCCGAAAGGATCAGCCCCAGCATTTT.